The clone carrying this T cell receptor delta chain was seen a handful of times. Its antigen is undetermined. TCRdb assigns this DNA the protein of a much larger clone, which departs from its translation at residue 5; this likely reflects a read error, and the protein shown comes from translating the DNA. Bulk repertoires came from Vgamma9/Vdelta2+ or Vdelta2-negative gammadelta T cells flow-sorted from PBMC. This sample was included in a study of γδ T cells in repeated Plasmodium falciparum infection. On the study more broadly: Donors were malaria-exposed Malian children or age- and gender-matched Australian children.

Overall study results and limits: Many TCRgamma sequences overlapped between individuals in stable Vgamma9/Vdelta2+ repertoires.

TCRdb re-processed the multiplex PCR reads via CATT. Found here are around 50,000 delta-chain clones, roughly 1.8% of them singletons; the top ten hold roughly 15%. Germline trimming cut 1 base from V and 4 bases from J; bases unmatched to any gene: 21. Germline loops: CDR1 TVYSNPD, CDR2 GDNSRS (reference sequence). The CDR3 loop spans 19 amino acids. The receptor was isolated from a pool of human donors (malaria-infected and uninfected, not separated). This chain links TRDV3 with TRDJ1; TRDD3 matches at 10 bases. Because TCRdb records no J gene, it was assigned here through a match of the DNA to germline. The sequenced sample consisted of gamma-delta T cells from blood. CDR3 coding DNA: TGTGCCTTTAAGGACGCCTGGGGGATAATCCCCATCAAGGTCGATAAACTCATCTTT. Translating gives CAFKDAWGIIPIKVDKLIF. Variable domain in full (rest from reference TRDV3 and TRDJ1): CDKVTQSSPDQTVASGSEVVLLCTYDTVYSNPDLFWYRIRPDYSFQFVFYGDNSRSEGADFTQGRFSVKHILTQKAFHLVISPVRTEDSATYYCAFKDAWGIIPIKVDKLIFGKGTRVTVEP.